These T cell receptor beta chains were read from a single sample in a study of shared clonotypes between healthy human individuals. The data were produced by immunoSEQ multiplex PCR, yet TCRdb's version contains in-frame clones alone and is incomplete. The data contain 2 million to 2.5 million clones, nearly 97% of them seen just once; the ten biggest clones take up 0.13%. Sequenced input: naive CD4+ T cells sorted from blood. The origin of the receptors is a young man in good health. The CDR3 runs from the conserved cysteine through the conserved F or W. A D gene is named only where the DNA matches it firmly. Expanded clones are given a class, and other clones once, few, many or no size at all.

d_call	clone_size	j_call	v_call	cdr3_aa
TRBD2	-	TRBJ2-1	TRBV11-2	CASSLGTSVYNEQFF
-	-	TRBJ1-6	TRBV30	CAWSIGDDSPLHF
-	-	TRBJ2-3	TRBV4-3	CASSQDEPGAKYF
-	-	TRBJ1-1	TRBV6-5	CASRTWATGTEAFF
-	-	TRBJ2-5	TRBV7-9	CASSRSGTEETQYF
-	-	TRBJ2-3	TRBV10-2	CASKNFPTDTQYF
-	-	TRBJ1-5	TRBV18	CASSPDVGGNQPQHF
-	-	TRBJ2-7	TRBV12-2	CASRQGDRGLIYSYEQYF
-	once	TRBJ2-2	TRBV30	CAWSVTRGGRLAGELFF
-	-	TRBJ2-1	TRBV20-1	CSLLVAEQFF
-	-	TRBJ1-5	TRBV6-1	CASSEGRTPQPQHF
-	-	TRBJ2-3	TRBV5-1	CATQRQGEVTDTQYF
-	few	TRBJ2-7	TRBV29-1	CSVEEGYEQYF
-	-	TRBJ1-3	TRBV28	CASSFIAGLSRGDGNTIYF
-	-	TRBJ2-4	TRBV5-1	CASSLTASLAKNIQYF
TRBD2	-	TRBJ2-3	TRBV7-9	CASSLVLAGVIDTQYF
-	-	TRBJ2-5	TRBV5-1	CASSLAPGVQETQYF
TRBD1	-	TRBJ1-1	TRBV4-1	CASSLGTAKNTEAFF
TRBD1	-	TRBJ1-2	TRBV10-3	CAIPGQGKAGYTF
-	-	TRBJ2-5	TRBV10-1	CASSRQVQETQYF
-	-	TRBJ1-1	TRBV6-1	CASGWAGPNPEAFF
TRBD2	-	TRBJ2-7	TRBV29-1	CSVNAGLAGVGEQYF
TRBD1	-	TRBJ1-1	TRBV28	CASLQGMNTEAFF
TRBD2	-	TRBJ2-3	TRBV28	CASSPSGAPDTQYF
-	-	TRBJ1-1	TRBV10-3	CAISERASGLNTEAFF
-	-	TRBJ1-1	TRBV5-6	CASSLPTGPYSENTEAFF
-	-	TRBJ1-2	TRBV6-4	CASSDSGGKGTYGYTF
-	-	TRBJ1-1	TRBV29-1	CSVAEGHEAFF
TRBD2	-	TRBJ2-5	TRBV27	CASSLWRGAETQYF
TRBD2	-	TRBJ2-1	TRBV10-3	CAISEGLDVNEQFF
-	-	TRBJ2-3	TRBV5-4	CASSQEDTQYF
TRBD2	-	TRBJ2-1	TRBV7-2	CASSYVLAGTNEQFF
-	-	TRBJ2-7	TRBV7-2	CASSSDRVAYEQYF
-	-	TRBJ2-5	TRBV5-8	CASTPMRGTPLETQYF
-	-	TRBJ1-6	TRBV11-2	CASRKQGIPSPLHF
-	-	TRBJ2-3	TRBV9	CASSLTVRGTDTQYF
-	once	TRBJ1-5	TRBV6-1	CASSDDRNQPQHF
TRBD1	-	TRBJ1-5	TRBV28	CASSFQGAENSQPQHF
-	-	TRBJ1-2	TRBV5-1	CASRPDGSYGYTF
-	-	TRBJ1-2	TRBV10-3	CAISESSGTNYGYTF
TRBD2	-	TRBJ2-5	TRBV10-2	CASRSSGGDQETQYF
TRBD2	-	TRBJ2-3	TRBV5-1	CASSPAGASTDTQYF
-	-	TRBJ2-2	TRBV4-1	CASSQTGSGELFF
TRBD2	-	TRBJ2-1	TRBV30	CAWNGRGAAGEQFF